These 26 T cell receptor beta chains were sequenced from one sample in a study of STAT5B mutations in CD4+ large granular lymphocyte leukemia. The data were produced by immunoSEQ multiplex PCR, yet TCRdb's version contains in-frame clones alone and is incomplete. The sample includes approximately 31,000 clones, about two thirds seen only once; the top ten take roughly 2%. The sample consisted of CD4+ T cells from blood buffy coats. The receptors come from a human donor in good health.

DNA for the CDR3: TGTGCCAGCAGTTACTCACACCGCACAGATACGCAGTATTTT. This translates into CASSYSHRTDTQYF. The chain uses TRBV6-5 and TRBJ2-3; D unresolved. CDR3 length: 14 residues. Germline V gene lookup returns CDR1 MNHEY and CDR2 SVGAGI. V dropped 0 bases and J dropped 1 base, with 5 bases sitting between them.

The CDR3 sequence is CASSLDRDYGYTF. As DNA, the CDR3 is TGTGCCAGCAGCTTGGACAGGGACTATGGCTACACCTTC. The chain links TRBV5-4 to TRBJ1-2, with a weak D call TRBD1 (6 bases). The germline V gene has CDR1 SGHNT and CDR2 YYREEE (reference sequence). Trimming pared 0 bases from V and 3 bases from J, leaving 6 bases between. The CDR3 contains 13 residues.

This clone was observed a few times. Here the CDR3 DNA reads TGTGCCAGCAGCCCCCGGGGGGGCCCAAGGGATGAGCAGTTCTTC. It is translated as CASSPRGGPRDEQFF. This chain connects TRBV14 to TRBJ2-1; 8 nucleotides align to TRBD2. The CDR3 is made up of 15 amino acids. CDR1 SGHDN and CDR2 FVKESK come from the germline V gene. With V trimmed by 4 bases and J by 8 bases, 10 bases remained unmatched. Drawing the rest from reference TRBV14 and TRBJ2-1, the complete variable domain is EAGVTQFPSHSVIEKGQTVTLRCDPISGHDNLYWYRRVMGKEIKFLLHFVKESKQDESGMPNNRFLAERTGGTYSTLKVQPAELEDSGVYFCASSPRGGPRDEQFFGPGTRLTVL.

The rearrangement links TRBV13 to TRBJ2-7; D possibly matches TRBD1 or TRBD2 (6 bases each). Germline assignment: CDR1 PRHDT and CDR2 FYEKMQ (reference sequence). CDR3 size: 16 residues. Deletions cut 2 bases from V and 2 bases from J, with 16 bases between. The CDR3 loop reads CASSLSPAGGTYEQYF. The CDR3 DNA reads TGTGCCAGCAGCTTATCCCCGGCCGGGGGCACCTACGAGCAGTACTTC.

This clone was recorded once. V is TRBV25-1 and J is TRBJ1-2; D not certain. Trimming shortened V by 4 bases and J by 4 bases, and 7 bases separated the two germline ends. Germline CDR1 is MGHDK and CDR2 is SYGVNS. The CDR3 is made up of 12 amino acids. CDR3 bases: TGTGCCAGCAGTGCCGACACCTATGGCTACACCTTC. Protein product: CASSADTYGYTF.

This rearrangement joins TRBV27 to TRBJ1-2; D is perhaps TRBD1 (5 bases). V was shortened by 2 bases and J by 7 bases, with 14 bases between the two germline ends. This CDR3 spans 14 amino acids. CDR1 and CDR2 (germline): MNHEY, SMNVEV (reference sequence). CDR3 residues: CASSLRGDVGGYTF. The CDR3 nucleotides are TGTGCCAGCAGTTTACGGGGGGATGTAGGTGGCTACACCTTC.

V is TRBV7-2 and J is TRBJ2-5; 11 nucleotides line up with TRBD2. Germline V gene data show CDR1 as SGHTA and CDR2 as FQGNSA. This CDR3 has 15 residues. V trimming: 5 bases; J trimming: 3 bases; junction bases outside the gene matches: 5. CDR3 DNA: TGTGCCAGCAGCCCGACTAGCGGGGAGGAAGAGACCCAGTACTTC. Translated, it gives CASSPTSGEEETQYF.

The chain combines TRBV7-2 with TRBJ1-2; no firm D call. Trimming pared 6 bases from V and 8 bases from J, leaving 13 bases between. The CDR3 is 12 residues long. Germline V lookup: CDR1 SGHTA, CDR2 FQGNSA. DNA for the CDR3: TGTGCCAGCAGTCCTTCCGGTGGAGGCTACACCTTC. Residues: CASSPSGGGYTF.

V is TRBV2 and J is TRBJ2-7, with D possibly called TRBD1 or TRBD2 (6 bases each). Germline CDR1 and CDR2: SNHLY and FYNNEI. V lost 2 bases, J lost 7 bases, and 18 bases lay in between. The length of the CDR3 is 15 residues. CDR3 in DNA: TGTGCCAGCAGTGAACGGGGGCAGGCTTTCGGTGAGCAGTACTTC. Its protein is CASSERGQAFGEQYF. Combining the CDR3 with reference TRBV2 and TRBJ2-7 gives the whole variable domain EPEVTQTPSHQVTQMGQEVILRCVPISNHLYFYWYRQILGQKVEFLVSFYNNEISEKSEIFDDQFSVERPDGSNFTLKIRSTKLEDSAMYFCASSERGQAFGEQYFGPGTRLTVT.

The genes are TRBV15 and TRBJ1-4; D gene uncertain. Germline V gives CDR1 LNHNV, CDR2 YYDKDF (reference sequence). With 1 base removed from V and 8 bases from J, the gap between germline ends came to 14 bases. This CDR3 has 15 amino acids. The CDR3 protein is CATSRALVREEKLFF. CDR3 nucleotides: TGTGCCACCAGCAGAGCCCTAGTGCGGGAAGAAAAACTGTTTTTT.

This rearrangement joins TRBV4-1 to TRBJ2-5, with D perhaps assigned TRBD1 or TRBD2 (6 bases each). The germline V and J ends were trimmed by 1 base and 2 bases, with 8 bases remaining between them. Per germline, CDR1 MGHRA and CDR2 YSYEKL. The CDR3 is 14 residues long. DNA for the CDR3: TGCGCCAGCAGCCAAGCGGGGGCTCAAGAGACCCAGTACTTC. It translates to CASSQAGAQETQYF.

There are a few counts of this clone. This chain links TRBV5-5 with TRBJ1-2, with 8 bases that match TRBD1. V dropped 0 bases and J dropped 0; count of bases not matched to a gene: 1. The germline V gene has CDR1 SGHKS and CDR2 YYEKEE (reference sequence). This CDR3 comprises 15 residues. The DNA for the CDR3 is TGTGCCAGCAGCTTGGACAGGGGGTCTAACTATGGCTACACCTTC. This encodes CASSLDRGSNYGYTF.

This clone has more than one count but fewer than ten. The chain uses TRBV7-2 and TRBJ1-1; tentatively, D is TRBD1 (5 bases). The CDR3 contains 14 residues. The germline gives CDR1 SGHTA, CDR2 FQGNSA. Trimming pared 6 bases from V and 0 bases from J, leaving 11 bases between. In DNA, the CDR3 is TGTGCCAGCAGAGACAGCAACCTGAACACTGAAGCTTTCTTT. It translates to CASRDSNLNTEAFF.

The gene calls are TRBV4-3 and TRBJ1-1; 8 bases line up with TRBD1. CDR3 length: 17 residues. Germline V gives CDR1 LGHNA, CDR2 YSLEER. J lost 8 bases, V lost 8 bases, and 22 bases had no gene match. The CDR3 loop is CASCTRGDRGCPGEAFF. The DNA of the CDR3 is TGCGCCAGCTGTACACGGGGCGACAGGGGTTGCCCGGGAGAAGCTTTCTTT.

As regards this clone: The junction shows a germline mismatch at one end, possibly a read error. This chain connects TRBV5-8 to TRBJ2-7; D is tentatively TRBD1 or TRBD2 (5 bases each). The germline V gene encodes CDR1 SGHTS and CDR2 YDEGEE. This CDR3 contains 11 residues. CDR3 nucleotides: TGTGCCAGCAGCTTGCGAACGGGGCTAAACTTC. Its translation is CASSLRTGLNF.

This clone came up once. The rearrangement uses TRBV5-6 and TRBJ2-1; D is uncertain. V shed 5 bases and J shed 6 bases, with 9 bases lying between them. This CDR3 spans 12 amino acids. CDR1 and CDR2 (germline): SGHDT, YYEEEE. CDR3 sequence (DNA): TGTGCCAGCAGGAACGGTGGCAATGAGCAGTTCTTC. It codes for CASRNGGNEQFF. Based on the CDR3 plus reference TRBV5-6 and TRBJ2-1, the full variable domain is DAGVTQSPTHLIKTRGQQVTLRCSPKSGHDTVSWYQQALGQGPQFIFQYYEEEERQRGNFPDRFSGHQFPNYSSELNVNALLLGDSALYLCASRNGGNEQFFGPGTRLTVL.

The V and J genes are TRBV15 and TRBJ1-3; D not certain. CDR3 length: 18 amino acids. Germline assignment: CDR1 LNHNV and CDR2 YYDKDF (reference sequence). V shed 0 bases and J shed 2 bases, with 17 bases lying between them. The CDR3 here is CATSRDIWGAGTGNTIYF. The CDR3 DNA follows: TGTGCCACCAGCAGAGATATTTGGGGTGCAGGAACTGGAAACACCATATATTTT.

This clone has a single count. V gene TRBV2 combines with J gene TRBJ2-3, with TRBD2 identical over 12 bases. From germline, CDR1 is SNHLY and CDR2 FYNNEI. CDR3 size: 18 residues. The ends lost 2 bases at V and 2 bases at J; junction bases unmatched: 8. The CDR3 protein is CASSESLAGGLNTDTQYF. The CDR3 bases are TGTGCCAGCAGTGAAAGCCTAGCGGGGGGGCTTAACACAGATACGCAGTATTTT. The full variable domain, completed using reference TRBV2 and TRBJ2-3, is EPEVTQTPSHQVTQMGQEVILRCVPISNHLYFYWYRQILGQKVEFLVSFYNNEISEKSEIFDDQFSVERPDGSNFTLKIRSTKLEDSAMYFCASSESLAGGLNTDTQYFGPGTRLTVL.

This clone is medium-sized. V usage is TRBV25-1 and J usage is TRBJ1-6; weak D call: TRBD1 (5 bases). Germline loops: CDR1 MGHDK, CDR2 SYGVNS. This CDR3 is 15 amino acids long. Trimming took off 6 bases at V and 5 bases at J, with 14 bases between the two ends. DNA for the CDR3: TGTGCCAGCAGCCCCCAGGGCGGCAATAATTCACCCCTCCACTTT. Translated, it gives CASSPQGGNNSPLHF.

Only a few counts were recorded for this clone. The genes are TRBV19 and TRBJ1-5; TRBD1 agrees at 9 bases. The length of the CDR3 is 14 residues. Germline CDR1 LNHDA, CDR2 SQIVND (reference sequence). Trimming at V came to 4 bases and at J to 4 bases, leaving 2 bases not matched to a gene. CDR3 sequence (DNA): TGTGCCAGTAGTAGCGGACAGGGGAATCAGCCCCAGCATTTT. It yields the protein CASSSGQGNQPQHF.

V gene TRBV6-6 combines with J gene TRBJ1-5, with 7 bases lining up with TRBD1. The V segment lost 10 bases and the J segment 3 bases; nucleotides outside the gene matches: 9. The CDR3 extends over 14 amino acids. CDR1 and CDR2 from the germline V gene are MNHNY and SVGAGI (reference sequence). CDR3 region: CATTTRGINQPQHF. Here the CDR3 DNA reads TGTGCCACTACTACCAGGGGGATCAATCAGCCCCAGCATTTT.

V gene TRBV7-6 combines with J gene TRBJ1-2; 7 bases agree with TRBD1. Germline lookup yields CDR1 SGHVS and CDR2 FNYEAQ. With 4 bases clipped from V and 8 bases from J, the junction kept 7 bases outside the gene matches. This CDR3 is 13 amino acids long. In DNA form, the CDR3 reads TGTGCCAGCAGCTCTCAGGGGGTCGGGGGCTACACCTTC. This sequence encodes CASSSQGVGGYTF. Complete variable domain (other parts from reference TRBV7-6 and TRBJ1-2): GAGVSQSPRYKVTKRGQDVALRCDPISGHVSLYWYRQALGQGPEFLTYFNYEAQQDKSGLPNDRFSAERPEGSISTLTIQRTEQRDSAMYRCASSSQGVGGYTFGSGTRLTVV.

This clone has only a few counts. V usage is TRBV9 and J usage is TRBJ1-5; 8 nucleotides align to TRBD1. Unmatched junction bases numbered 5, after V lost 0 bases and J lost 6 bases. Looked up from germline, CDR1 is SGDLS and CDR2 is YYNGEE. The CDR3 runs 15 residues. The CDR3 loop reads CASSVAGQGFQPQHF. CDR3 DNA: TGTGCCAGCAGCGTAGCCGGACAGGGATTTCAGCCCCAGCATTTT.

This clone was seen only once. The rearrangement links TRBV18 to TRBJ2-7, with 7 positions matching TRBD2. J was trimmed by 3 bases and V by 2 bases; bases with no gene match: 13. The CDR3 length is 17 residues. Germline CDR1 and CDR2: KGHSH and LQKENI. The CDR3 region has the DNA TGTGCCAGCTCACCAGCGATCGGGGGGTCCCCCTACTACGAGCAGTACTTC. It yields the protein CASSPAIGGSPYYEQYF.

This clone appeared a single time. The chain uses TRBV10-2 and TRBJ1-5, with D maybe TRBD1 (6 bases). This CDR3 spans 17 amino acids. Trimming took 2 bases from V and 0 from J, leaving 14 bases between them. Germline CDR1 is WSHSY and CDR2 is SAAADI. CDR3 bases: TGCGCCAGCAGTGAGCCTACAGGGTCCAATAGCAATCAGCCCCAGCATTTT. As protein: CASSEPTGSNSNQPQHF.

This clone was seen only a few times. DNA of the CDR3: TGTGCCAGCATCGGGGAGGGGTTTGGCTCCTACGAGCAGTACTTC. This sequence encodes CASIGEGFGSYEQYF. The chain employs TRBV6-6 and TRBJ2-7; 7 bases agree with TRBD2. The CDR3 extends over 15 amino acids. V lost 7 bases to trimming and J lost 0 bases; unmatched junction nucleotides: 9. Germline-derived CDR1 and CDR2 are MNHNY and SVGAGI (reference sequence).